These 19 T cell receptor beta chains share one sample of origin, sequenced in a study of blood T cells in healthy people across ages. Next came a second PCR, run for about 6 to 11 cycles, which used a sample-barcoded 5' primer along with a J-beta primer mix. TCRdb reanalysed the 5' RACE reads using MiXCR and keeps one entry per CDR3 protein. In the table there are around 990,000 distinct CDR3 sequences, more than 30% of which are singletons. Specimen: blood. Receptors originate from a man aged 18-30 years in good health.

This clonotype was seen only once. The junction shows a germline mismatch at one end, possibly a read error. J is TRBJ2-1 and V is TRBV7-7; D is unresolved. This CDR3 has 14 amino acids. Germline CDR1 is SSHAT and CDR2 is FNYEAQ (reference sequence). The chain's CDR3 is CASSPQPSYNEQFF. CDR3 DNA sequence: TGTGCTAGCAGCCCCCAGCCATCCTACAATGAGCAGTTCTTC.

This clonotype was seen a handful of times. V and J are TRBV20-1 and TRBJ1-2; D may be TRBD1 (5 bases). Germline assignment: CDR1 DFQATT and CDR2 SNEGSKA (reference sequence). Trimming took off 0 bases at V and 6 bases at J, with 17 bases between the two ends. The CDR3 covers 15 residues. The CDR3: CSAREAGRSKDGYTF. CDR3 coding DNA: TGCAGTGCTAGAGAAGCAGGGCGGTCTAAGGATGGCTACACCTTC.

Here the CDR3 DNA reads TGTGCCAGCAGCCGACCGCAAGACGTCACCGGGGAGCTGTTTTTT. Amino acids: CASSRPQDVTGELFF. This chain links TRBV7-9 with TRBJ2-2; D uncertain. The CDR3 spans 15 residues. V was shortened by 5 bases and J by 4 bases, with 14 bases between the two germline ends. CDR1 and CDR2 from the germline V gene are SEHNR and FQNEAQ (reference sequence).

To note about this clonotype: A junction boundary mismatches the germline segment, possibly from a read error. Here the CDR3 reads CAGSSTGGNKLFF. The CDR3 bases are TGTGCCGGCAGCTCGACCGGGGGAAACAAACTGTTTTTT. This sequence joins TRBV13 and TRBJ1-4, with a tentative D call TRBD1 (5 bases). Germline CDR1 reads PRHDT; CDR2 reads FYEKMQ (reference sequence). The CDR3 runs to 13 residues.

The V and J genes are TRBV12-3 or TRBV12-4 and TRBJ1-5; D may be TRBD1 (5 bases). The ends were cut back, 3 bases at V and 3 bases at J, with 12 bases in the middle. This CDR3 spans 15 amino acids. The CDR3 nucleotides are TGTGCCAGCAGTTTCGAGGGGTTGGACAATCAGCCCCAGCATTTT. It is translated as CASSFEGLDNQPQHF.

This clonotype was seen a single time. The chain recombines TRBV20-1 with TRBJ1-2; D call uncertain. Germline lookup yields CDR1 DFQATT and CDR2 SNEGSKA (reference sequence). V shed 6 bases and J shed 2 bases, with 16 bases lying between them. The CDR3 is 14 residues long. The CDR3 DNA reads as TGCAGTGCATCTCAATTCACAGCGAACTATGGCTACACCTTC. Its protein is CSASQFTANYGYTF.

The V gene is TRBV7-9, the J gene TRBJ2-1, with 8 bases identical to TRBD2. This CDR3 spans 14 amino acids. The ends lost 2 bases at V and 8 bases at J; junction bases unmatched: 5. CDR1 is SEHNR and CDR2 is FQNEAQ in the germline V gene (reference sequence). The DNA for the CDR3 is TGTGCCAGCAGCTTATCGGTTAGCGGGGATGAGCAGTTCTTC. It yields the protein CASSLSVSGDEQFF. Combining the CDR3 with reference TRBV7-9 and TRBJ2-1 gives the whole variable domain DTGVSQNPRHKITKRGQNVTFRCDPISEHNRLYWYRQTLGQGPEFLTYFQNEAQLEKSRLLSDRFSAERPKGSFSTLEIQRTEQGDSAMYLCASSLSVSGDEQFFGPGTRLTVL.

V and J are TRBV28 and TRBJ2-5; 11 nucleotides match TRBD2. The germline gives CDR1 MDHEN, CDR2 SYDVKM. Unmatched junction bases numbered 25, after V lost 5 bases and J lost 11 bases. The CDR3 has 19 residues. The CDR3 spells CASSATTGTGTSGAYQQYF. The CDR3 DNA sequence: TGTGCCAGCAGTGCCACGACAGGGACCGGGACTAGCGGTGCCTACCAGCAGTACTTC.

The V gene is TRBV20-1, the J gene TRBJ1-2, with D perhaps TRBD1 (6 bases). V was cut by 3 bases and J by 8 bases, with 19 bases left in between. The CDR3 contains 14 residues. The germline V gene has CDR1 DFQATT and CDR2 SNEGSKA (reference sequence). This CDR3 reads CSARERAGAGGYTF. DNA for the CDR3: TGCAGTGCTAGGGAGCGGGCGGGGGCAGGGGGCTACACCTTC.

The chain uses TRBV7-9 and TRBJ1-5; 7 bases map to TRBD1. CDR1 is SEHNR, CDR2 FQNEAQ, per germline (reference sequence). V lost 5 bases, J lost 0 bases, and 13 bases stayed unmatched. The CDR3 consists of 18 residues. The CDR3 region has the DNA TGTGCCAGCAGCCAATCATCCGGGACAGCCTATAGCAATCAGCCCCAGCATTTT. Protein: CASSQSSGTAYSNQPQHF.

V and J are TRBV29-1 and TRBJ1-2; D gene uncertain. Trimming pared 1 base from V and 8 bases from J, leaving 11 bases between. Germline CDR1 reads SQVTM; CDR2 reads ANQGSEA. CDR3 length: 12 residues. CDR3 sequence: CSVEVGGEGYTF. The CDR3, as DNA: TGCAGCGTTGAAGTAGGTGGAGAAGGCTACACCTTC.

This clonotype was picked up one time. This may arise from a read error, as a much more abundant clone is one base away. This sequence joins TRBV5-1 and TRBJ2-3; a weak D match, TRBD2 (7 bases). CDR3 length: 16 amino acids. The germline CDR1 and CDR2 sequences are SGHRS and YFSETQ. V was clipped by 1 base and J by 1 base, with 13 bases between them. The CDR3 sequence: CASSLQRGGGTDTQYF. The CDR3 DNA follows: TGCGCCAGCAGCTTGCAAAGAGGGGGGGGCACAGATACGCAGTATTTT.

The rearrangement uses TRBV4-3 and TRBJ2-2; tentatively, D is TRBD2 (5 bases). With 0 bases removed from V and 6 bases from J, the gap between germline ends came to 11 bases. The germline V gene has CDR1 LGHNA and CDR2 YSLEER. CDR3 size: 15 residues. The CDR3 DNA follows: TGCGCCAGCAGCCAAGATCCCGGCGGGTCCGGGGAGCTGTTTTTT. Protein product: CASSQDPGGSGELFF.

This chain links TRBV4-3 with TRBJ1-2; TRBD1 is a possible D gene (5 bases). The CDR3 totals 16 residues. The V gene's germline CDR1 is LGHNA and CDR2 YSLEER. Trimming took off 0 bases at V and 3 bases at J, with 14 bases between the two ends. This CDR3 is CASSQDQVTGDYGYTF. The DNA for the CDR3 is TGCGCCAGCAGCCAAGATCAGGTAACAGGAGACTATGGCTACACCTTC.

The V and J genes are TRBV24-1 and TRBJ2-1; maybe TRBD2 (5 bases). The V and J ends lost 2 bases and 3 bases respectively, with 10 bases between them. This CDR3 has 15 residues. Per the germline V gene, CDR1 is KGHDR and CDR2 is SFDVKD. The CDR3, as DNA: TGTGCCACCAGTGATTCCTTCGGGAACTACAATGAGCAGTTCTTC. Translated: CATSDSFGNYNEQFF.

There are a few counts of this clonotype. This sequence joins TRBV6-2 or TRBV6-3 and TRBJ1-5; 7 bases match TRBD1. This CDR3 region has 15 residues. Trimming removed 2 bases from V and 2 bases from J; junction bases left unmatched: 3. Germline CDR1 reads MNHEY; CDR2 reads SVGEGT. The CDR3 protein is CASSYPTGGNQPQHF. For the CDR3, the DNA is TGTGCCAGCAGTTACCCTACAGGGGGCAATCAGCCCCAGCATTTT.

This chain joins TRBV20-1 and TRBJ1-2, with TRBD1 identical over 9 bases. Unmatched junction bases numbered 7, after V lost 5 bases and J lost 3 bases. CDR3 size: 14 residues. Per the germline V gene, CDR1 is DFQATT and CDR2 is SNEGSKA (reference sequence). The CDR3 DNA is TGCAGTGCTTACCGGACAGGGGACGACTATGGCTACACCTTC. Translating it yields CSAYRTGDDYGYTF.

This clonotype was counted a few times. J is TRBJ2-3 and V is TRBV7-6; 7 bases are a match to TRBD1. The V gene's germline CDR1 is SGHVS and CDR2 FNYEAQ. J lost 2 bases, V lost 5 bases, and 10 bases had no gene match. The CDR3 runs 16 residues. The CDR3 reads CASSPYHGQDTDTQYF. DNA of the CDR3: TGTGCCAGCAGCCCGTACCACGGACAGGACACAGATACGCAGTATTTT.

This rearrangement joins TRBV4-1 to TRBJ2-1, with 14 positions matching TRBD2. Germline CDR1 is MGHRA and CDR2 is YSYEKL. The CDR3 is 15 amino acids. V lost 5 bases and J lost 5; bases outside the gene matches: 2. CDR3 DNA: TGCGCCAGCAGCTGGACTAGCGGGGGGAACAATGAGCAGTTCTTC. Translated, it gives CASSWTSGGNNEQFF.